A single sample gave rise to the 22 T cell receptor beta chains below, sequenced in a study of T cell responses to AZD1222 COVID-19 vaccine (dated by TCRdb to the early 2020s). What this sample's time point label stands for: baseline before first vaccination. Libraries were built with the immunoSEQ multiplex PCR assay. TCRdb carries this immuneACCESS record with in-frame sequences only. Its versions omit some clonotypes, under half of them owing to an unresolved V gene in the studies checked, with the rest unexplained. Counted in this sample were 120,000 or so clones; 85% to 90% of them appeared once. Around 30% of the sample goes to the ten largest clones. The sample consisted of peripheral blood, taken on day 0 of AZD1222 vaccination. The receptor source for this set is an adult in good health.

V usage is TRBV13 and J usage is TRBJ1-2; no clear D gene. Germline lookup yields CDR1 PRHDT and CDR2 FYEKMQ (reference sequence). This CDR3 is built from 13 residues. Trimming left V 5 bases short and J 7 bases short, with 14 bases between. The CDR3 nucleotides are TGTGCCAGCAGCCCCGGGGATACTGGTGGCTACACCTTC. It encodes CASSPGDTGGYTF.

This chain joins TRBV29-1 and TRBJ2-7; TRBD1 matches at 10 bases. J gave up 0 bases and V 3 bases, and 2 bases lay outside the gene matches. Germline-derived CDR1 and CDR2 are SQVTM and ANQGSEA. The length of the CDR3 is 14 residues. The DNA of the CDR3 is TGCAGCGTTGAGGACAGGGGGACCTCCTACGAGCAGTACTTC. Translating it yields CSVEDRGTSYEQYF.

There are a few counts of this clone. The chain recombines TRBV3-1 (or the pseudogene TRBV3-2) with TRBJ2-1; the D is unclear. V gave up 4 bases and J gave up 3 bases, with 7 bases separating them. This CDR3 spans 13 amino acids. In germline, CDR1 is LGHDT, CDR2 YNNKEL (reference sequence). The CDR3 region has the DNA TGTGCCAGCAGCCCTCCATTCTACAATGAGCAGTTCTTC. This sequence encodes CASSPPFYNEQFF.

CDR3 protein: CASSWTRTTEAFF. The CDR3 DNA sequence: TGTGCCAGCAGTTGGACTCGGACCACTGAAGCTTTCTTT. The chain recombines TRBV5-8 with TRBJ1-1; D unresolved. V lost 5 bases, J lost 4 bases, and 12 bases lay in between. The CDR3 loop spans 13 amino acids. The V gene's germline CDR1 is SGHTS and CDR2 YDEGEE.

This rearrangement joins TRBV9 to TRBJ1-6; possible D gene TRBD1, 6 bases. The germline V gene encodes CDR1 SGDLS and CDR2 YYNGEE. The CDR3 sequence is 15 residues long. Trimming took 3 bases from V and 7 from J, leaving 14 bases between them. The CDR3 sequence is CASSGPRGGNSPLHF. The CDR3 DNA reads TGTGCCAGCAGCGGGCCAAGGGGGGGGAATTCACCCCTCCACTTT.

This chain joins TRBV11-3 and TRBJ2-1; 8 nucleotides match TRBD2. Per the germline V gene, CDR1 is SGHNT and CDR2 is YENEEA. The ends lost 1 base at V and 6 bases at J; junction bases unmatched: 14. The CDR3 consists of 18 residues. The CDR3 coding sequence is TGTGCCAGCAGCTTAGGGGCGGTAGGAGCGGGGGCTGTCAATGAGCAGTTCTTC. Protein: CASSLGAVGAGAVNEQFF.

This sequence joins TRBV5-5 and TRBJ1-2, with D possibly matching TRBD1 (5 bases). The CDR3 totals 15 residues. Germline CDR1 reads SGHKS; CDR2 reads YYEKEE (reference sequence). V was clipped by 4 bases and J by 4 bases, with 17 bases between them. CDR3: CASSLQGTKGYGYTF. DNA for the CDR3: TGTGCCAGCAGCCTCCAGGGAACTAAGGGCTATGGCTACACCTTC.

This clone has just one count. The CDR3 loop is CASSLGGQGVHTIYF. CDR3 DNA sequence: TGTGCCAGCAGCTTGGGCGGACAGGGGGTCCACACCATATATTTT. The chain has TRBV5-4 and TRBJ1-3, with TRBD1 identical over 10 bases. The CDR3 totals 15 residues. V was pared by 0 bases and J by 8 bases, with 5 bases of the junction left unmatched. The V gene's germline CDR1 is SGHNT and CDR2 YYREEE (reference sequence).

The CDR3 DNA reads as TGTGCCAGCAGTTACCGGGACCCAACTAATGAAAAACTGTTTTTT. Protein product: CASSYRDPTNEKLFF. This chain connects TRBV6-5 to TRBJ1-4; a possible D gene is TRBD1 (5 bases). Germline V gene sequence: CDR1 MNHEY, CDR2 SVGAGI. CDR3 length equals 15 residues. V lost 2 bases, J lost 0 bases, and 7 bases lay in between.

This clone was recorded once. The chain is built from TRBV2 and TRBJ1-2, with 12 bases aligning to TRBD1. The CDR3 has 15 amino acids. Trimming took 7 bases from V and 9 from J; bases not matched to a gene: 12. Germline values: CDR1 SNHLY, CDR2 FYNNEI. CDR3 region: CASTGTGGIYGSYTF. DNA for the CDR3: TGTGCCAGCACCGGGACAGGGGGCATATATGGTAGCTACACCTTC.

V is TRBV2 and J is TRBJ1-6, with 8 bases that match TRBD1. Per the germline V gene, CDR1 is SNHLY and CDR2 is FYNNEI. This CDR3 comprises 13 residues. The DNA of the CDR3 is TGTACGGGACAGGCCATATATAATTCACCCCTCCACTTT. This translates into CTGQAIYNSPLHF.

This clone was picked up a small number of times. The genes are TRBV7-9 and TRBJ1-1, with D perhaps matching TRBD1 (5 bases). Trimming took 5 bases from V and 5 from J, leaving 21 bases between them. CDR3 size: 16 residues. Germline lookup yields CDR1 SEHNR and CDR2 FQNEAQ (reference sequence). For the CDR3, the DNA is TGTGCCAGCAGCGGGCCGCGTCGGGGCTGGGAGACTGAAGCTTTCTTT. Translation gives CASSGPRRGWETEAFF. Complete variable domain (other parts from reference TRBV7-9 and TRBJ1-1): DTGVSQNPRHKITKRGQNVTFRCDPISEHNRLYWYRQTLGQGPEFLTYFQNEAQLEKSRLLSDRFSAERPKGSFSTLEIQRTEQGDSAMYLCASSGPRRGWETEAFFGQGTRLTVV.

This rearrangement joins TRBV4-3 to TRBJ2-4; D is possibly TRBD1 or TRBD2 (5 bases each). This CDR3 has 20 residues. Trimming pared 0 bases from V and 0 bases from J, leaving 21 bases between. CDR1 is LGHNA, CDR2 YSLEER, per germline. Here the CDR3 DNA reads TGCGCCAGCAGCCAAGAGGGACCGGGTTTTTCGAGACTAGCCAAAAACATTCAGTACTTC. Translating it yields CASSQEGPGFSRLAKNIQYF.

The V gene is TRBV4-1, the J gene TRBJ1-5, with D perhaps matching TRBD1 (6 bases). CDR1 and CDR2 from the germline V gene are MGHRA and YSYEKL. The CDR3 is made up of 15 amino acids. The V end lost 0 bases, the J end lost 2 bases, and 8 bases lay between the germline ends. CDR3 amino acids: CASSQEWTGNQPQHF. The CDR3 DNA reads TGCGCCAGCAGCCAAGAATGGACAGGCAATCAGCCCCAGCATTTT.

DNA of the CDR3: TGCGCCAGCAGCCGCCTCTCCGGGACACCTACAGATACGCAGTATTTT. This gives the protein CASSRLSGTPTDTQYF. The chain recombines TRBV5-1 with TRBJ2-3, with D maybe TRBD1 (6 bases). The CDR3 is 16 residues long. The germline V gene encodes CDR1 SGHRS and CDR2 YFSETQ. V was pared by 4 bases and J by 3 bases, with 18 bases between.

The J gene is TRBJ1-1, the V gene TRBV6-5; maybe TRBD1 (6 bases). Germline CDR1 and CDR2: MNHEY and SVGAGI. The V and J ends lost 0 bases and 1 base respectively, with 9 bases between them. This CDR3 is built from 15 residues. The CDR3 sequence: CASSYSTGRNTEAFF. The CDR3, as DNA: TGTGCCAGCAGTTACTCCACAGGGAGGAACACTGAAGCTTTCTTT.

CDR3 in amino acids: CASSTDRGATEAFF. The CDR3 DNA reads TGTGCCAGTAGTACGGACAGGGGAGCCACTGAAGCTTTCTTT. The rearrangement uses TRBV19 and TRBJ1-1, with 9 bases matching TRBD1. Germline loops: CDR1 LNHDA, CDR2 SQIVND (reference sequence). CDR3 length equals 14 residues. The trim removed 4 bases at V and 4 bases at J, leaving 4 bases unmatched.

This chain links TRBV6-1 with TRBJ1-2, with D possibly being TRBD1 (6 bases). The V and J ends lost 2 bases and 7 bases respectively, with 11 bases between them. The CDR3 is made up of 13 amino acids. Germline V gene lookup returns CDR1 MNHNS and CDR2 SASEGT. The CDR3 coding sequence is TGTGCCAGCAGTGAACCGGGGGGCTCTGGCTACACCTTC. It translates to CASSEPGGSGYTF.

This chain links TRBV23-1 with TRBJ1-2, with a possible D match to TRBD1 (6 bases). TRBV23-1 is recorded as an ORF, its role being uncertain. V dropped 11 bases and J dropped 12 bases, with 28 bases sitting between them. This CDR3 spans 14 amino acids. The CDR3, as DNA: TGCGCCGCCTCCGGGACTAGGGGGATACTCTCCAACACCTTC. Protein: CAASGTRGILSNTF.

The rearrangement uses TRBV6-5 and TRBJ2-7, with TRBD1 matching 7 bases. The V segment lost 6 bases and the J segment 5 bases; nucleotides outside the gene matches: 10. CDR1 is MNHEY and CDR2 is SVGAGI in the germline V gene. CDR3 length: 14 residues. This chain's CDR3 is CASSSDRVVNEQYF. In DNA form, the CDR3 reads TGTGCCAGCAGCTCTGACAGGGTAGTAAACGAGCAGTACTTC.

The chain carries TRBV6-6 and TRBJ2-7; perhaps TRBD1 as D (5 bases). From germline, CDR1 is MNHNY and CDR2 SVGAGI (reference sequence). V was shortened by 2 bases and J by 0 bases, with 8 bases between the two germline ends. This CDR3 comprises 14 residues. The CDR3 reads CASSYGQGSYEQYF. In DNA form, the CDR3 reads TGTGCCAGCAGTTACGGCCAGGGCTCCTACGAGCAGTACTTC.

The chain carries TRBV5-6 and TRBJ2-5; tentative D call: TRBD1 (6 bases). Trimming cost V 4 bases and J 0 bases, with 13 bases left between them. CDR3 size: 15 residues. CDR1 SGHDT and CDR2 YYEEEE come from the germline V gene. In DNA form, the CDR3 reads TGTGCCAGCAGCCCTCTCACAGGGAACCAAGAGACCCAGTACTTC. Translating it yields CASSPLTGNQETQYF.